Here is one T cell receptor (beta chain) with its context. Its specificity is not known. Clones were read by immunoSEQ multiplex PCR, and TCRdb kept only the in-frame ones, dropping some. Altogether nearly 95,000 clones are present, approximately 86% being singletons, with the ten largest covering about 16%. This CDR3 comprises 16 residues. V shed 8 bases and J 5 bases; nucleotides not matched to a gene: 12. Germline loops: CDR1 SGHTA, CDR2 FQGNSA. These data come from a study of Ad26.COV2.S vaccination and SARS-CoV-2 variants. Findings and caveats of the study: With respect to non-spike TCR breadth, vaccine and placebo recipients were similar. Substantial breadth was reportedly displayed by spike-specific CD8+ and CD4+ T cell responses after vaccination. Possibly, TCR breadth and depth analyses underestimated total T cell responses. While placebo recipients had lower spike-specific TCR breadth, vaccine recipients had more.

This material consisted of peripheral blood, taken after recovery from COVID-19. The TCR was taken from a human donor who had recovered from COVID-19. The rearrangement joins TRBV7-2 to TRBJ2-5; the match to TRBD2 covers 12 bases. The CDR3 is CASSPLAGGPLETQYF. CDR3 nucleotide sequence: TGTGCCAGCTCCCCTCTAGCGGGAGGGCCATTGGAGACCCAGTACTTC.